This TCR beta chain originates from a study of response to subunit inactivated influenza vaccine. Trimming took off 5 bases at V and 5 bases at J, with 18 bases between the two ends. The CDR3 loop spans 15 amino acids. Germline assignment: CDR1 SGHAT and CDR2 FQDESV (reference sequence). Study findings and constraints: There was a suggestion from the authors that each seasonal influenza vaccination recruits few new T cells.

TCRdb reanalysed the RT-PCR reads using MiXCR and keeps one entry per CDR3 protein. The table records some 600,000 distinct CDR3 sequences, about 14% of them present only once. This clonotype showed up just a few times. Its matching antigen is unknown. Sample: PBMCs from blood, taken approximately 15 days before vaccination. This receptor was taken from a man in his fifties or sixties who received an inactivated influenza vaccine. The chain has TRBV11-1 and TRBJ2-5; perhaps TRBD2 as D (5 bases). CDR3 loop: CASSPSGPMRETQYF. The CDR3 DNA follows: TGTGCCAGCAGCCCCAGCGGCCCGATGAGGGAGACCCAGTACTTC.